This TCR beta chain came from a study of T cell changes during pregnancy in multiple sclerosis (dated by TCRdb to between 2019 and 2020). Background on the whole study: The study examined how the T cell repertoire changed over the course of pregnancy in women with multiple sclerosis.

Points on this clone: The antigen it recognizes is unknown. Base qualities are missing; no much larger clone stands one base away.

Taken from cysteine to phenylalanine, the CDR3 has 12 residues. Left in the record is the CDR3 DNA by itself, 36 bases read in frame from the first base. Based on the germline V gene (reference sequence), the CDR1 and CDR2 sequences are GTSNPN and SVGIG. V has 3 bases trimmed and J has 11 bases trimmed; junction bases matching no gene number 7. The method behind the library was the immunoSEQ multiplex PCR assay. TCRdb took this table from immuneACCESS and kept in-frame rearrangements with V and J called. Such tables lack part of the clones; where checked against another copy, unresolved V genes explain under half of the gap, and the rest is unexplained. The sample data list around 130,000 clones, and approximately 93% of these were observed just once. The biggest ten clones account for roughly 6.2% of the sample.

The clonotype was recovered from a female donor with multiple sclerosis, enrolled in a pregnancy study. The specimen comprised peripheral blood, sampled before pregnancy. The chain joins TRBV30 to TRBJ2-3; 8 bases in the middle match TRBD1. The nucleotide sequence is given as TGTGCCTGGAGGGGGGGACAGGCTATGCAGTATTTT. Translated, this gives CAWRGGQAMQYF. Here the CDR3 is joined to the reference TRBV30 and TRBJ2-3 genes, and the full variable domain is: SQTIHQWPATLVQPVGSPLSLECTVEGTSNPNLYWYRQAAGRGLQLLFYSVGIGQISSEVPQNLSASRPQDRQFILSSKKLLLSDSGFYLCAWRGGQAMQYFGPGTRLTVL.